These 27 T cell receptor beta chains were sequenced from one sample in a study of tumor and adjacent non-tumor tissue in lung cancer. The library came from three nested PCR rounds adapted from ARM-PCR protocols. TCRdb itself ran the multiplex PCR reads through MiXCR, one entry per CDR3 protein. Among some 100,000 distinct CDR3 sequences, approximately 65% were seen once, and the ten largest hold less than 20%. No cell sorting was done before RNA was extracted from the tissue. This non-tumor lung sample came from over 3 cm beyond the tumor edge. Sample: distant non-tumor lung tissue. The receptors were sampled from a man aged 30 to 45 with non-small cell lung cancer.

Note on this clonotype: One end of the junction is discordant with germline, which a read error may explain. V usage is TRBV12-3 or TRBV12-4 and J usage is TRBJ2-2, with 7 positions matching TRBD1. There are 16 residues in the CDR3. CDR3 sequence (DNA): TGTTCCAGCAGTCTACAGGGGCAGGTGTTGGTCGGGGAGCTGTTTTTT. It translates to CSSSLQGQVLVGELFF.

This clonotype was counted at least ten times. The chain carries TRBV5-6 and TRBJ1-2; D perhaps matches TRBD1 (5 bases). This CDR3 is 15 amino acids long. V was clipped by 3 bases and J by 4 bases, with 16 bases between them. The germline CDR1 and CDR2 sequences are SGHDT and YYEEEE. The CDR3: CASSYRDGNSYGYTF. The CDR3 DNA reads as TGTGCCAGCAGCTACCGGGACGGGAATAGCTATGGCTACACCTTC. The full variable domain, in which reference TRBV5-6 and TRBJ1-2 provide the parts outside the CDR3, is DAGVTQSPTHLIKTRGQQVTLRCSPKSGHDTVSWYQQALGQGPQFIFQYYEEEERQRGNFPDRFSGHQFPNYSSELNVNALLLGDSALYLCASSYRDGNSYGYTFGSGTRLTVV.

This clonotype was counted ten times or more. CDR3 sequence reads: CSARPHRGGGQETQYF. In DNA form, the CDR3 reads TGCAGTGCTAGACCTCACCGGGGTGGGGGGCAAGAGACCCAGTACTTC. The chain joins TRBV20-1 to TRBJ2-5; a weak D match, TRBD2 (6 bases). This CDR3 comprises 16 residues. Germline values: CDR1 DFQATT, CDR2 SNEGSKA (reference sequence). V lost 2 bases and J lost 2, with 18 bases in between.

With respect to this clonotype: A read error may explain this, as a much larger clone is one base away. The chain joins TRBV10-3 to TRBJ1-2; 9 bases agree with TRBD1. Trimming at V came to 6 bases and at J to 10 bases, leaving 6 bases not matched to a gene. Germline V gene lookup returns CDR1 ENHRY and CDR2 SYGVKD. The CDR3 consists of 12 residues. The CDR3 reads CAIRGDRADYTF. CDR3 DNA sequence: TGTGCCATCAGGGGGGACAGGGCAGACTACACCTTC.

The chain is built from TRBV12-3 or TRBV12-4 and TRBJ2-3; 10 bases fit TRBD2. The length of the CDR3 is 17 residues. The chain's CDR3 is CASGPYRTSGSTDTQYF. The CDR3 DNA is TGTGCTAGCGGTCCATATAGGACTAGCGGCAGCACAGATACGCAGTATTTT.

About this clonotype: One junction end disagrees with the germline gene, perhaps due to a read error. This chain connects TRBV5-4 to TRBJ2-1; 10 bases align to TRBD2. CDR3 length: 15 amino acids. Germline V gives CDR1 SGHNT, CDR2 YYREEE (reference sequence). Written as DNA, the CDR3 is TGTGCCAGCCGCTCACTAGCGGGAAAACACAAAGAGCAGTTCTTC. The encoded protein is CASRSLAGKHKEQFF. The full variable domain, completed using reference TRBV5-4 and TRBJ2-1, is ETGVTQSPTHLIKTRGQQVTLRCSSQSGHNTVSWYQQALGQGPQFIFQYYREEENGRGNFPPRFSGLQFPNYSSELNVNALELDDSALYLCASRSLAGKHKEQFFGPGTRLTVL.

This clonotype was seen ten or more times. This sequence joins TRBV6-2 or TRBV6-3 and TRBJ2-7, with TRBD2 matching over 10 bases. The CDR3 runs to 14 residues. J was trimmed by 6 bases and V by 7 bases; bases with no gene match: 9. The V gene's germline CDR1 is MNHEY and CDR2 SVGEGT. The CDR3, as DNA: TGTGCCAGCACTAACCTAGCGGGAGTGAGCGAGCAGTACTTC. Its translation: CASTNLAGVSEQYF.

V and J are TRBV2 and TRBJ1-2, with 7 bases lining up with TRBD1. J lost 7 bases, V lost 6 bases, and 8 bases had no gene match. The CDR3 spans 13 residues. Germline V gives CDR1 SNHLY, CDR2 FYNNEI. For the CDR3, the DNA is TGTGCCAGCAGCGACGACAGGGTTGGTGGCTACACCTTC. Translation: CASSDDRVGGYTF.

On this clonotype itself: This may arise from a read error, as a much more abundant clone is one base away. The rearrangement uses TRBV11-1 and TRBJ2-1; 9 nucleotides align to TRBD2. Germline CDR1 reads SGHAT; CDR2 reads FQDESV (reference sequence). The CDR3 is 18 residues long. DNA for the CDR3: TGTGCCAGCAGCTTAACCTGGCGGCGGCTAGCGGGGTCCAATGAGCAGCTCTTC. Translated: CASSLTWRRLAGSNEQLF.

This rearrangement joins TRBV11-2 to TRBJ1-4; tentatively, D is TRBD1 (5 bases). Trimming cost V 10 bases and J 4 bases, with 19 bases left between them. This CDR3 is 15 amino acids long. Germline lookup yields CDR1 SGHAT and CDR2 FQNNGV. The CDR3 is CANSDGTADNEKLFF. CDR3 nucleotide sequence: TGTGCCAACAGTGATGGGACTGCCGATAATGAAAAACTGTTTTTT.

As to this clonotype: Lacking the conserved final phenylalanine or tryptophan, this CDR3 likely reflects a read error. The chain combines TRBV4-3 with TRBJ1-1, with unresolved D. The CDR3 runs 15 residues. Per the germline V gene, CDR1 is LGHNA and CDR2 is YSLEER. As DNA, the CDR3 is TGTGCCAGCAGCCAAGGGCCCGCGATGAACACTGAAGCTTTCCTT. As protein: CASSQGPAMNTEAFL.

This clonotype was observed a handful of times. A much more abundant neighbour one base away suggests this may be a read error. This chain joins TRBV20-1 and TRBJ2-5; D may be TRBD1 or TRBD2 (6 bases each). CDR3 length: 13 residues. Germline V gene lookup returns CDR1 DFQATT and CDR2 SNEGSKA (reference sequence). For the CDR3, the DNA is TGCAGTACTAGTCCGGGGGCGCGGGAGACCCAGTACTTC. Its protein product is CSTSPGARETQYF.

This clonotype was counted a few times. The gene calls are TRBV11-1 and TRBJ1-1; D uncertain. The V gene's germline CDR1 is SGHAT and CDR2 FQDESV (reference sequence). With 7 bases removed from V and 3 bases from J, the gap between germline ends came to 9 bases. The CDR3 is made up of 12 amino acids. The CDR3 spells CASTPGHTEAFF. CDR3 sequence (DNA): TGTGCCAGCACCCCCGGGCACACTGAAGCTTTCTTT. Using reference TRBV11-1 and TRBJ1-1 for the parts outside the CDR3, the full variable domain is EAEVAQSPRYKITEKSQAVAFWCDPISGHATLYWYRQILGQGPELLVQFQDESVVDDSQLPKDRFSAERLKGVDSTLKIQPAELGDSAMYLCASTPGHTEAFFGQGTRLTVV.

To note about this clonotype: The junction shows a germline mismatch at one end, possibly a read error. This chain uses TRBV6-1 with TRBJ2-5, with 7 bases matching TRBD1. This CDR3 region has 15 residues. Germline lookup yields CDR1 MNHNS and CDR2 SASEGT. CDR3 protein: CVSSVSGGLRETQYF. The DNA of the CDR3 is TGTGTCAGCAGTGTTTCAGGGGGTTTGAGAGAGACCCAGTACTTC.

This clonotype was picked up many times. The chain combines TRBV29-1 with TRBJ2-3; D unclear. With 8 bases removed from V and 6 bases from J, the gap between germline ends came to 15 bases. The CDR3 has 12 amino acids. CDR1 and CDR2 (germline): SQVTM, ANQGSEA. CDR3 bases: TGCAGCATGGGTCCGCGACTGGATACGCAGTATTTT. As protein: CSMGPRLDTQYF.

The rearrangement uses TRBV11-3 and TRBJ2-7, with 8 bases lining up with TRBD2. The germline V gene has CDR1 SGHNT and CDR2 YENEEA. CDR3 length: 17 residues. With 3 bases clipped from V and 1 base from J, the junction kept 11 bases outside the gene matches. CDR3 region: CASSLWLAGKESYEQYF. In DNA, the CDR3 is TGTGCCAGCAGCTTGTGGCTAGCGGGTAAAGAATCCTACGAGCAGTACTTC.

This clonotype was found once. The rearrangement uses TRBV7-9 and TRBJ2-3, with 10 nucleotides matching TRBD2. J lost 6 bases, V lost 4 bases, and 22 bases had no gene match. CDR1 is SEHNR and CDR2 is FQNEAQ in the germline V gene (reference sequence). The CDR3 contains 20 residues. This CDR3 reads CASSSRGNVAGGPIGDTQYF. As DNA, the CDR3 is TGTGCCAGCAGCTCTAGAGGGAACGTAGCGGGAGGCCCAATAGGGGATACGCAGTATTTT.

Note on this clonotype: This may arise from a read error, as a much more abundant clone is one base away. This chain connects TRBV10-3 to TRBJ1-2; unclear D gene. Per germline, CDR1 ENHRY and CDR2 SYGVKD. The CDR3 runs to 13 residues. CDR3 in DNA: TGTGCCATCAGTTTGGACCCCCCGGATGGCTACATCTTC. It codes for CAISLDPPDGYIF.

The sample holds a few counts of this clonotype. The DNA for the CDR3 is TGTGCCAGCAGCTTAGCTGTGGGGCGCGGGAGGTACGAGCAGTACTTC. Translation gives CASSLAVGRGRYEQYF. The chain uses TRBV11-2 and TRBJ2-7, with 8 bases aligning to TRBD2. Germline loops: CDR1 SGHAT, CDR2 FQNNGV. V was pared by 1 base and J by 4 bases, with 9 bases of the junction left unmatched. The CDR3 covers 16 residues.

This clonotype was picked up one time. A read error may account for a junction end that differs from germline. This chain uses TRBV4-2 with TRBJ2-7; D ambiguous. Germline assignment: CDR1 LGHNA and CDR2 YNFKEQ. CDR3 length equals 17 residues. The CDR3 loop is CASSQDLRGPTSYEQHF. As DNA, the CDR3 is TGTGCAAGCAGCCAAGATCTTAGAGGTCCTACCTCCTACGAGCAGCACTTC.

A note on this clonotype: The junction departs from the called germline gene at one end, perhaps through a read error. J is TRBJ1-6 and V is TRBV4-3, with D possibly being TRBD1 (5 bases). The CDR3 has 13 residues. The germline V gene encodes CDR1 LGHNA and CDR2 YSLEER. The DNA for the CDR3 is TGCGCCAGCAGCCAATCAGGGAATTCCCCCCTCCACTTT. Translated: CASSQSGNSPLHF.

Comments on this clonotype: Sequence at one end of the junction differs from germline and may be a read error. The CDR3 protein is CASALTGRLNTEVFF. CDR3 in DNA: TGTGCCAGCGCCTTGACAGGAAGATTAAACACCGAAGTTTTCTTT. The chain combines TRBV6-5 with TRBJ1-1; tentatively, D is TRBD1 (6 bases). CDR3 length: 15 residues. The germline V gene encodes CDR1 MNHEY and CDR2 SVGAGI.

On this clonotype: Here the CDR3 omits its conserved ending phenylalanine or tryptophan, so a read error is the likely source. The gene calls are TRBV5-1 and TRBJ2-7, with D perhaps matching TRBD2 (5 bases). Trimming shortened V by 2 bases and J by 2 bases, and 11 bases separated the two germline ends. CDR3 size: 14 residues. The V gene's germline CDR1 is SGHRS and CDR2 YFSETQ. CDR3 in amino acids: CASSFGMGTYEQYL. The CDR3 bases are TGCGCCAGCAGCTTCGGGATGGGGACCTACGAGCAGTACCTC.

As concerns this clonotype: Mismatch with germline at one junction end may stem from a read error. The V and J genes are TRBV6-5 and TRBJ2-3; either TRBD1 or TRBD2 may fit D (5 bases each). CDR3 size: 13 residues. CDR1 and CDR2 from the germline V gene are MNHEY and SVGAGI. For the CDR3, the DNA is TGTGCCAGCCGCCGGGGCTTCACGGATATGCAGTATTTT. Protein product: CASRRGFTDMQYF.

A few counts support this clonotype. One base away lies a much larger clone, so this may be a sequencing read error. J is TRBJ2-3 and V is TRBV5-8; D call uncertain. The V gene lost 4 bases and the J gene lost 2 bases, with 17 bases spanning the gap. Germline-derived CDR1 and CDR2 are SGHTS and YDEGEE. The CDR3 contains 16 residues. CDR3 residues: CASSPSSRLSTDTQYF. The CDR3 DNA reads as TGTGCCAGCAGCCCCAGCTCAAGACTTTCCACAGATACGCAGTATTTT.

This sequence joins TRBV28 and TRBJ2-7; 8 bases line up with TRBD2. This CDR3 spans 12 amino acids. The J segment lost 5 bases and the V segment lost 10 bases, leaving 7 bases of the junction unmatched. Germline V lookup: CDR1 MDHEN, CDR2 SYDVKM. The DNA of the CDR3 is TGTGCCACCGTAGCGGGACCCGACGAGCAGTACTTC. Translation: CATVAGPDEQYF.

This CDR3 reads CSARVAGELFF. The CDR3 region has the DNA TGCAGTGCCCGGGTGGCCGGGGAGCTGTTTTTT. This chain links TRBV20-1 with TRBJ2-2, with D unclear. The CDR3 is made up of 11 amino acids. Germline loops: CDR1 DFQATT, CDR2 SNEGSKA (reference sequence). Trimming took 6 bases from V and 6 from J, leaving 8 bases between them.